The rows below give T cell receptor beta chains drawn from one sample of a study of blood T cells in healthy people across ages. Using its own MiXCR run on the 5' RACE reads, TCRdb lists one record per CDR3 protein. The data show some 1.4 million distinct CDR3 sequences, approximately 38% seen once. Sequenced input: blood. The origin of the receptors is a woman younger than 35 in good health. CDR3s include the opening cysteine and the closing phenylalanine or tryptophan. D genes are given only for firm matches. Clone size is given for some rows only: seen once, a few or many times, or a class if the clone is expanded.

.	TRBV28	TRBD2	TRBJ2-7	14	CASFTSGRIYEQYF	TGTGCCAGCTTTACTAGCGGGAGAATCTACGAGCAGTACTTC
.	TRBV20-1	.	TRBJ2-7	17	CSARGRHGRGNSYEQYF	TGCAGTGCTAGAGGCCGGCACGGCCGGGGGAACTCCTACGAGCAGTACTTC
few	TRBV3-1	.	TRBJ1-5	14	CASSQDVVNQPQHF	TGTGCCAGCAGCCAAGATGTGGTCAATCAGCCCCAGCATTTT
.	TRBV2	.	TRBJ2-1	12	CASGLDFGEQFF	TGTGCCAGCGGGCTAGATTTTGGTGAGCAGTTCTTC
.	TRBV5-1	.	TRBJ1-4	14	CAGSLGVGNEKLFF	TGCGCCGGCAGCCTGGGTGTGGGTAATGAAAAACTGTTTTTT
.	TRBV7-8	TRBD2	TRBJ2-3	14	CASSTGLGPDTQYF	TGTGCCAGCAGCACGGGACTAGGCCCAGATACGCAGTATTTT
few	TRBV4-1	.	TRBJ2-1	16	CASSKMSGQRYNEQFF	TGCGCCAGCAGCAAGATGTCCGGACAGCGATACAATGAGCAGTTCTTC
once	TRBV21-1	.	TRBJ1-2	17	CASSKVSGRGDDYGYTF	TGTGCCAGCAGCAAAGTATCTGGGCGAGGGGATGACTATGGCTACACCTTC
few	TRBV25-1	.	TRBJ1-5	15	CASSDSDYSNQPQHF	TGTGCCAGCAGTGACAGCGATTATAGCAATCAGCCCCAGCATTTT
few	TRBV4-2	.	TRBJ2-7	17	CASSQGPGEGRDYEQYF	TGTGCCAGCAGCCAAGGCCCGGGAGAGGGAAGGGACTACGAGCAGTACTTC
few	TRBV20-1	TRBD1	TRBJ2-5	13	CSAAWTGRETQYF	TGCAGTGCGGCATGGACAGGGAGAGAGACCCAGTACTTC